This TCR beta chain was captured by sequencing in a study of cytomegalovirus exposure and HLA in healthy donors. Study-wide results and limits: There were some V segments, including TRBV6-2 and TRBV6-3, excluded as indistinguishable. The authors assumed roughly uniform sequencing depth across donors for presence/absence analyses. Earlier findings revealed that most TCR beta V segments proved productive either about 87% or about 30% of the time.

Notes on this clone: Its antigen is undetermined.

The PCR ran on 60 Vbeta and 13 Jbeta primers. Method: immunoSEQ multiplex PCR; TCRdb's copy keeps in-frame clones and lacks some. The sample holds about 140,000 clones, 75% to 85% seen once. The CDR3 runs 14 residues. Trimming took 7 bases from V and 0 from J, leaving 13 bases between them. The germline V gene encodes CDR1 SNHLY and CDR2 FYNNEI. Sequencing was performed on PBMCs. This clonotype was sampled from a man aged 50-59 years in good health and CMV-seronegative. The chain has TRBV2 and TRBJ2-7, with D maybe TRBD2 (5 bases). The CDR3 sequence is CASTSGSGSYEQYF. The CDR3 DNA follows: TGTGCCAGCACCAGCGGAAGCGGCTCCTACGAGCAGTACTTC.